This note documents a single TCR beta chain sequence. Its target is unknown. In germline, CDR1 is DFQATT, CDR2 SNEGSKA (reference sequence). The CDR3 covers 15 residues. Trimming removed 1 base from V and 0 bases from J, with 12 bases in between. Hyperthyroidism patients had new diagnoses, durations under 2 months, and ages of 18 to 65. A diagnosis was made from clinical symptoms together with serum thyroxine, TRAb, thyroid ultrasound and orbital computed tomography. The data were obtained in a study of Graves' ophthalmopathy and Graves' hyperthyroidism. Findings and limits, study-wide: At around 65% sensitivity and 72.22% specificity, the model predicted progression of the ophthalmopathy.

From RNA, the CDR3 regions of TCR beta chains were amplified and sequenced. RT-PCR with HTBI primers came first, then second-round multiplex PCR. TCRdb re-called the multiplex PCR reads with MiXCR, one entry per CDR3 protein. Here the sample spans over a million distinct CDR3 sequences, about two fifths being singletons. The chain recombines TRBV20-1 with TRBJ1-2, with D hard to call. The receptor was isolated from an adult man with Graves' hyperthyroidism. The sample taken for sequencing was peripheral blood or thyroid tissue (not recorded which). The CDR3 is CSARVVEPTNYGYTF. DNA for the CDR3: TGCAGTGCTAGAGTGGTGGAACCTACTAACTATGGCTACACCTTC.